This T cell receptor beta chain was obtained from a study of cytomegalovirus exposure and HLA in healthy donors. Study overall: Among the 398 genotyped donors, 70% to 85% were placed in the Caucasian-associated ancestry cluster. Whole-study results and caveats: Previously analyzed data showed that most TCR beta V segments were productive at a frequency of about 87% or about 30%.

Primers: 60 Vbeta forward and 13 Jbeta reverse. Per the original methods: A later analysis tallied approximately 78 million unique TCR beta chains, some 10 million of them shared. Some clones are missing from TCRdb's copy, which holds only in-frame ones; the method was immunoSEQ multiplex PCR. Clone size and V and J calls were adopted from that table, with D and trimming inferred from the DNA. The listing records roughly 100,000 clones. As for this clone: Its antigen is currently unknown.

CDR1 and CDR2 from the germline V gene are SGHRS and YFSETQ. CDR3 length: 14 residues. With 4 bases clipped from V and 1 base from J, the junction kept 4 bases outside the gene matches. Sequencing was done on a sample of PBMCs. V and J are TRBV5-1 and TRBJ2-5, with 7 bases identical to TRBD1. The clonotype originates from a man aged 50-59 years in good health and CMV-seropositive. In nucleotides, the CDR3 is TGCGCCAGCAGCCTACAGGGGACCCAAGAGACCCAGTACTTC. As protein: CASSLQGTQETQYF.